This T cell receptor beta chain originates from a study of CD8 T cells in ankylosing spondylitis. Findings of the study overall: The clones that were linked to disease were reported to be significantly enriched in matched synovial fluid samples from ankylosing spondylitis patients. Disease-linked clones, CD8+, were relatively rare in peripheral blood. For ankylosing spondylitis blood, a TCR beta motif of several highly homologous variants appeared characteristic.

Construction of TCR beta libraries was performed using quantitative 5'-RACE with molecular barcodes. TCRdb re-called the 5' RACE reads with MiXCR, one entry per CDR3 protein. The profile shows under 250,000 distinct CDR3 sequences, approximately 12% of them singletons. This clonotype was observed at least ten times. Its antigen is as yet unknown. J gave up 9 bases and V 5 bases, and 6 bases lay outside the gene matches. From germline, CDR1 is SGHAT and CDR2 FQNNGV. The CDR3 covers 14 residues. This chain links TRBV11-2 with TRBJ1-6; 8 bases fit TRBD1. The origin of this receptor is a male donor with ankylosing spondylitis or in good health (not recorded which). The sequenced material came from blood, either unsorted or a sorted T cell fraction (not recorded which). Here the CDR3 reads CASSTGQGISPLHF. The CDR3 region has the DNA TGTGCCAGCAGCACTGGACAGGGAATTTCACCCCTCCACTTT.